Shown below are 8 T cell receptor beta chains from a single sample sequenced in a study of blood T cell repertoires in COVID-19. Sequenced by immunoSEQ multiplex PCR; TCRdb stores in-frame clones only, minus some. The sample carries about 71,000 clones, 90% recorded once. Material for sequencing was peripheral blood. The receptors stem from a young woman with acute or convalescent COVID-19.

The V call is TRBV7-9, the J call TRBJ2-5, with D possibly being TRBD2 (5 bases). Germline CDR1 reads SEHNR; CDR2 reads FQNEAQ (reference sequence). The CDR3 contains 14 residues. Trimming cost V 1 base and J 8 bases, with 14 bases left between them. The CDR3 bases are TGTGCCAGCAGCTTAGACAATCCTCGGGATACCCAGTACTTC. Translation gives CASSLDNPRDTQYF.

The chain uses TRBV19 and TRBJ2-1; 8 bases agree with TRBD1. Germline CDR1 reads LNHDA; CDR2 reads SQIVND (reference sequence). The length of the CDR3 is 15 residues. Trimming took 3 bases from V and 6 from J; bases not matched to a gene: 7. CDR3 DNA: TGTGCCAGTAGTATGCGGACAGGGAAAATCAATGAGCAGTTCTTC. This gives the protein CASSMRTGKINEQFF.

V is TRBV3-1 (or the pseudogene TRBV3-2) and J is TRBJ1-4, with 10 bases that match TRBD1. CDR3 length equals 14 residues. V shed 8 bases, J shed 9 bases, and the junction held 9 bases outside the gene matches. In germline, CDR1 is LGHDT, CDR2 YNNKEL (reference sequence). The CDR3 loop reads CASSQTGGGQKLFF. The CDR3 DNA sequence: TGTGCCAGCTCCCAGACAGGGGGCGGTCAAAAACTGTTTTTT.

The rearrangement joins TRBV28 to TRBJ2-3, with TRBD2 matching over 10 bases. The CDR3 consists of 18 residues. Trimming cost V 5 bases and J 0 bases; bases outside gene matches: 11. The germline gives CDR1 MDHEN, CDR2 SYDVKM. This CDR3 is CASSPPVASGGSTDTQYF. CDR3 nucleotide sequence: TGTGCCAGCAGTCCCCCCGTGGCTAGCGGGGGAAGCACAGATACGCAGTATTTT.

The chain's CDR3 is CASSYPGGHGYTF. The CDR3 nucleotides read TGTGCCAGCAGTTACCCAGGGGGGCATGGCTACACCTTC. The chain carries TRBV6-5 and TRBJ1-2; 7 bases match TRBD1. CDR1 and CDR2 (germline): MNHEY, SVGAGI. The V gene end was trimmed by 2 bases and the J gene end by 6 bases; junction bases not matched to a gene: 3. This CDR3 has 13 residues.

In its sample, this clone was seen once. V gene TRBV27 combines with J gene TRBJ2-2, with D possibly matching TRBD2 (6 bases). The CDR3 spans 14 residues. Trimming took off 3 bases at V and 3 bases at J, with 8 bases between the two ends. Germline CDR1 and CDR2: MNHEY and SMNVEV (reference sequence). Written as DNA, the CDR3 is TGTGCCAGCAGTTTGGGCGGGGACACCGGGGAGCTGTTTTTT. This codes for CASSLGGDTGELFF.

This sequence joins TRBV19 and TRBJ1-2; no firm D call. The CDR3 consists of 13 residues. Germline V gene sequence: CDR1 LNHDA, CDR2 SQIVND (reference sequence). V was clipped by 4 bases and J by 6 bases, with 12 bases between them. Here the CDR3 reads CASSSGRRNGYTF. The CDR3, as DNA: TGTGCCAGTAGTAGCGGACGGAGGAATGGCTACACCTTC.

This clone was found a few times. The J gene is TRBJ1-1, the V gene TRBV28, with 7 bases identical to TRBD1. CDR3 length: 15 amino acids. V lost 2 bases to trimming and J lost 1 base; unmatched junction nucleotides: 4. CDR1 is MDHEN and CDR2 is SYDVKM in the germline V gene. The CDR3 bases are TGTGCCAGCAGTTTAAGGACAGGCCGGAACACTGAAGCTTTCTTT. Translation gives CASSLRTGRNTEAFF.